This T cell receptor (beta chain) was retrieved from a study of T cell repertoires in cytomegalovirus infection. Study overall: Public TCR beta signatures marked donors with CMV infection and the matching HLA.

Using its own MiXCR run on the reads, TCRdb lists one record per CDR3 protein. Here the sample spans 250,000 to 300,000 distinct CDR3 sequences, roughly 13% being singletons. This CDR3 contains 14 residues. J gave up 4 bases and V 4 bases, and 4 bases lay outside the gene matches. Germline values: CDR1 SQVTM, CDR2 ANQGSEA. The origin of this receptor is a human donor in good health (CMV status not recorded). Some clones in this sample may be carry-over from other donors' samples. Specimen: PBMCs. The chain recombines TRBV29-1 with TRBJ1-3; TRBD1 matches at 10 bases. CDR3 DNA sequence: TGCAGCGTTGGACAGGGGGCGCAGGGAAACACCATATATTTT. Translation: CSVGQGAQGNTIYF.